This record looks at one T cell receptor (beta chain) sequence and its context. Antigen specificity is unknown. The data were produced by immunoSEQ multiplex PCR, yet TCRdb's version contains in-frame clones alone and is incomplete. The repertoire holds fewer than 400,000 clones, roughly 86% seen once, with under 2% in the top ten. The data originate from a study of Ad26.COV2.S vaccination and SARS-CoV-2 variants. About the study: Enrolled in COV1001, the donor was in the Ad26.COV2.S trial arm, which received the vaccine.

Study observations and caveats: Substantial breadth was reported for post-vaccination spike-specific CD8+ and CD4+ T cells. The TCR breadth and depth analyses may have produced an underestimate of total T cell responses. Spike-specific TCR breadth in vaccine recipients exceeded that seen in placebo recipients.

The treatment here: some 20 received Ad26.COV2.S at low or high dose, single or two shots; 5 received placebo; per-sample allocation not given. The study sampled participants on day 63 after the first vaccine or placebo injection. This CDR3 has 11 residues. The V gene lost 10 bases and the J gene lost 3 bases, with 7 bases spanning the gap. The specimen comprised peripheral blood, sampled in a trial of Ad26.COV2.S vaccine versus placebo. This chain connects TRBV12-3 or TRBV12-4 to TRBJ2-1; D is unclear. The TCR comes from a person aged 18-60 years who received the Ad26.COV2.S COVID-19 vaccine or a placebo. This CDR3 is CATLYYNEQFF. Written as DNA, the CDR3 is TGTGCCACCCTATACTACAATGAGCAGTTCTTC.